The table lists the clone carrying this T cell receptor beta chain with a few counts. Its cognate antigen is unknown. CDR3 length: 13 residues. CDR1 and CDR2 (germline): SGHNT, YYREEE (reference sequence). Losses at the gene ends were 9 bases for V and 4 bases for J; bases not matched to a gene: 8. This specimen belongs to a study of naive and memory T cell subsets. Alpha and beta libraries were amplified separately from the second PCR onward. Both TRBC1 and TRBC2 were covered by a beta constant-region primer of two equimolar oligonucleotides. The ligated cDNA underwent four PCR rounds using SP2 and nested alpha and beta constant-region primers. Ligation attached a single-stranded oligonucleotide with a 12-nucleotide UMI and the SP2 primer to the cDNA 3' end. TCRdb itself ran the UMI-ligation and nested PCR reads through MiXCR, one entry per CDR3 protein. The table lists 15,000 to 20,000 distinct CDR3 sequences, 8% to 9.5% of them singletons, with under 25% in the top ten.

Study-wide points: Over 95% of naive TCR sequences appeared only once after error correction, unlike memory subsets. Gini index rose across naive, CM, EM and EMRA in CD4 and CD8.

Sequenced: central memory CD8+ T cells from blood. This chain joins TRBV5-4 and TRBJ2-3; 7 nucleotides align to TRBD2. The origin of this receptor is a human donor in good health. The CDR3 nucleotides are TGTGCCATTCCCGGGGAGGGTGCAGATACGCAGTATTTT. Protein sequence: CAIPGEGADTQYF.